These T cell receptor beta chains were read from a single sample in a study of cytomegalovirus exposure and HLA in healthy donors. This table comes from immunoSEQ multiplex PCR, and its TCRdb copy is limited to in-frame clones, with some not included. This sample has 120,000 to 150,000 clones, with around 85% found just once. Sequencing used PBMCs. These receptor sequences come from a man aged 35 to 55 in good health and CMV-seropositive. CDR3s leave out the opening cysteine and the closing phenylalanine or tryptophan.

v_gene	j_gene	CDR3aa
TRBV5-3	TRBJ1-2	ARSLATGTGGEELDGYT
TRBV5-6	TRBJ2-1	ASSFWRSEQF
TRBV1	TRBJ2-7	TSSRRDKNYEQY
TRBV6-1	TRBJ1-5	ASSEARLDQPQH
TRBV19	TRBJ1-1	ASSIQGGTEAF
TRBV28	TRBJ1-1	ASSYAGLMNTEAF
TRBV4-1	TRBJ1-2	ASSPLGGAGYGYT
TRBV4-3	TRBJ1-2	ASSQDRDRGYGYT
TRBV11-2	TRBJ2-3	ASSFIPTRRGAFADTQY
TRBV5-6	TRBJ1-5	ASSPGGARNQPQH